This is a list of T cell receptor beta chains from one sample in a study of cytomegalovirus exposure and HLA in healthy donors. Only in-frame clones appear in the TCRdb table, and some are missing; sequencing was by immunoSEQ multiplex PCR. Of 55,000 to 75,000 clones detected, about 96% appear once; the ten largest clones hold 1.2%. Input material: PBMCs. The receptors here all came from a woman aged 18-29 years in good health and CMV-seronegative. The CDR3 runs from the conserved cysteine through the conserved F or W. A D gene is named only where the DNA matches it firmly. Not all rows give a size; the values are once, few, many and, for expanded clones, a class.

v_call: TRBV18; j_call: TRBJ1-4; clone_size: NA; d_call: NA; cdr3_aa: CASSPRINEKLFF; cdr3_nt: TGTGCCAGCTCACCCAGGATTAATGAAAAACTGTTTTTT
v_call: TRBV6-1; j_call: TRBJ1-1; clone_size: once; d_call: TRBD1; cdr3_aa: CASSETGMNTEAFF; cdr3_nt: TGTGCCAGCAGCGAGACAGGGATGAACACTGAAGCTTTCTTT
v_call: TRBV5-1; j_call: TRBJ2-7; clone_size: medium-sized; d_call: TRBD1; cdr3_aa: CASSLEGTDVYEQYF; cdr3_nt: TGCGCCAGCAGCTTGGAGGGGACAGACGTCTACGAGCAGTACTTC
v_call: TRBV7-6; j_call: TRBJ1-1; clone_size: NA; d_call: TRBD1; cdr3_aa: CASSLGRGTGAFF; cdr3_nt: TGTGCCAGCAGCTTAGGAAGGGGGACAGGGGCTTTCTTT
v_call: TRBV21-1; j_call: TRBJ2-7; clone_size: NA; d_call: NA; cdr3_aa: CASSKLPQGAGGFNEQYF; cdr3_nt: TGTGCCAGCAGCAAATTGCCCCAGGGGGCGGGAGGGTTCAACGAGCAGTACTTC
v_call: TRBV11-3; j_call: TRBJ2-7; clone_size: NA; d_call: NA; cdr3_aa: CASSPQPGYEQYF; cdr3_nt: TGTGCCAGCAGCCCCCAGCCAGGGTACGAGCAGTACTTC
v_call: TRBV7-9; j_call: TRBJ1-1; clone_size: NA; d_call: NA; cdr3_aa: CASSLLMNTEAFF; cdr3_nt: TGTGCCAGCAGCTTATTAATGAACACTGAAGCTTTCTTT
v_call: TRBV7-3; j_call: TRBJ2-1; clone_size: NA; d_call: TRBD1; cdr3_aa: CASSRTGTGGGPSPYNEQFF; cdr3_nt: TGTGCCAGCAGCCGTACTGGGACAGGGGGCGGCCCCAGCCCCTACAATGAGCAGTTCTTC
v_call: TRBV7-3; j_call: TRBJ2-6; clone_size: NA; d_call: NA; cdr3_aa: CASSPAGANVLTF; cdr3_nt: TGTGCCAGCAGCCCCGCTGGGGCCAACGTCCTGACTTTC
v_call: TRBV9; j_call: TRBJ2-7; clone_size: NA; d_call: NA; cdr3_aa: CASSVGGGPYEQYF; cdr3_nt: TGTGCCAGCAGCGTAGGGGGGGGGCCCTACGAGCAGTACTTC
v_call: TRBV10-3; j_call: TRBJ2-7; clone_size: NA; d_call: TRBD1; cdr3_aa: CAIGQENYEQYF; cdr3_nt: TGTGCCATCGGACAGGAGAACTACGAGCAGTACTTC
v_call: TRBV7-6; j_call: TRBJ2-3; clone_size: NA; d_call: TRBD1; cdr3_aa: CASSSSGGRTDTQYF; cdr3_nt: TGTGCCAGCAGCTCCTCAGGGGGTAGGACAGATACGCAGTATTTT
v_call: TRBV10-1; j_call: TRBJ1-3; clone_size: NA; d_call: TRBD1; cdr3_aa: CASSGAGTGAGNTIYF; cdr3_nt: TGCGCCAGCAGTGGGGCCGGGACAGGGGCTGGAAACACCATATATTTT
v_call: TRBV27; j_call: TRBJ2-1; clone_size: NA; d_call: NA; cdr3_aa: CASSPGQNLYNEQFF; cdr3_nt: TGTGCCAGCAGTCCCGGACAGAACTTATACAATGAGCAGTTCTTC
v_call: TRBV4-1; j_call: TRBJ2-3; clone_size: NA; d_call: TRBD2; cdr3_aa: CASSQEEGWGGTDTQYF; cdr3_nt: TGCGCCAGCAGCCAAGAGGAGGGTTGGGGAGGGACAGATACGCAGTATTTT
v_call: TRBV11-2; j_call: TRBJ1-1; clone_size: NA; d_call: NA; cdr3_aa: CASKGTRGTEAFF; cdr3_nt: TGTGCCAGCAAAGGGACGCGGGGCACTGAAGCTTTCTTT
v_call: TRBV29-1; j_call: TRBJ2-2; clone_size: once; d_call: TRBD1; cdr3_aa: CSVGQAVAGELFF; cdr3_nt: TGCAGCGTCGGACAGGCGGTCGCCGGGGAGCTGTTTTTT
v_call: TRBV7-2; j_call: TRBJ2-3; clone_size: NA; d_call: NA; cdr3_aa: CASSYSGRTDTQYF; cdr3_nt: TGTGCCAGCAGCTATAGCGGCCGCACGGATACGCAGTATTTT
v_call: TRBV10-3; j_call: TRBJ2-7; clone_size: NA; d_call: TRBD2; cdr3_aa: CAISSSGGSGYEQYF; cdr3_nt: TGTGCCATCAGCAGCAGCGGGGGGTCGGGCTACGAGCAGTACTTC
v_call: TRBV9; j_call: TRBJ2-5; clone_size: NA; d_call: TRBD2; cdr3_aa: CASSPRTSGGRYQETQYF; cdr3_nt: TGTGCCAGCAGCCCCCGGACTAGCGGGGGCCGGTACCAAGAGACCCAGTACTTC
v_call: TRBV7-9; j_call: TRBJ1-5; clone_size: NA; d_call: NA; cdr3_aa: CASSLVGQPQHF; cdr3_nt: TGTGCCAGCAGCTTAGTTGGCCAGCCCCAGCATTTT
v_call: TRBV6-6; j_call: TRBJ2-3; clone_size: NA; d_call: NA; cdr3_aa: CASRPRGPRGTDTQYF; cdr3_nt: TGTGCCAGCAGACCGCGGGGCCCGCGGGGCACAGATACGCAGTATTTT
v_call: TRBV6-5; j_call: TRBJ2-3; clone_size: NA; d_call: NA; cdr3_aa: CASSYARGTDTQYF; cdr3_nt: TGTGCCAGCAGTTACGCCCGGGGCACAGATACGCAGTATTTT
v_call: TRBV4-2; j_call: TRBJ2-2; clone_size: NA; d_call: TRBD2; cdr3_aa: CATREREVTGELFF; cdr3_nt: TGTGCGACCAGGGAGCGGGAGGTGACCGGGGAGCTGTTTTTT